This record concerns one T cell receptor (beta chain) sequence. This sample stems from a study of blood T cell repertoires in COVID-19. Study-level background: COVID-19 samples collected from the United States, Italy and Spain covered acute and convalescent phases.

Sequencing used immunoSEQ multiplex PCR; TCRdb keeps in-frame clones, though not all of them. This table has some 200,000 clones, around 90% appearing once. CDR3 length equals 16 residues. V dropped 4 bases and J dropped 4; count of bases not matched to a gene: 6. Germline loops: CDR1 MDHEN, CDR2 SYDVKM. The sequenced material came from PBMCs or T cells enriched from blood (not recorded which). The V call is TRBV28, the J call TRBJ2-2; 10 bases fit TRBD1. The source is a woman younger than 35 who had recovered from COVID-19. CDR3 nucleotides: TGTGCCAGCAGTTCCCGGACAGGGGGAGGCACCGGGGAGCTGTTTTTT. Translating gives CASSSRTGGGTGELFF.